The entry that follows covers one T cell receptor (beta chain) sequence. No cognate antigen has been identified for it. Base quality data are lacking; no much larger clone is found one base away. The data were obtained in a study of OX40 agonist ivuxolimab in advanced cancers. About the study as a whole: Ivuxolimab, which targeted the costimulatory receptor OX40 (CD134), was an agonistic, fully human IgG2 monoclonal antibody. The paper covers the monotherapy dose-escalation part of the phase I ivuxolimab trial, which included N of about 56 patients. Patients were allowed to have had prior anti-PD-1, anti-PD-L1 or anti-CTLA-4 therapy, and approximately 40% of the dose-escalation patients had previously received checkpoint inhibitors. In the dose-escalation cohort, around four fifths of patients were male, and the mean age was approximately 60 years, with a range of 23 to 79. Partial responses occurred in three dose-escalation patients, of whom one had hepatocellular carcinoma and two had cutaneous melanoma. Of the roughly 54 patients in dose escalation, some 20 had hepatocellular carcinoma, some 15 had melanoma, 9 had renal cell carcinoma and 9 had head and neck cancer. Intravenous ivuxolimab was administered to patients every 2 weeks at six dose levels: 0.01, 0.1, 0.3, 1.5, 3 and 10 mg/kg. The point of sequencing TCRbeta in the periphery was to test whether ivuxolimab changed TCR sequence diversity and drove clonal T-cell expansion. Overall study results and their limits: Low levels of normalized T-cell clonal expansion were also seen in some nonresponding patients. After ivuxolimab, more expanded clones were found on average in CD8+ T cells than in CD4+ T cells. At doses of 0.1 to 3.0 mg/kg, clonal expansion of both CD4+ and CD8+ T cells in blood was seen between baseline and week 6. In the 0.1-3.0 mg/kg groups, partial responders were among the patients with the lowest normalized peripheral clonal expansion, particularly in CD8+ T cells. Antigen specificity was not determined for the clonally expanded peripheral T cells.

Germline trimming: 5 bases from V, 0 bases from J; junction bases outside gene matches: 10. The CDR3 numbers 18 residues from cysteine through phenylalanine. CDR3 DNA only is kept here, 54 bases in frame from base 1. In the germline V gene, CDR1 corresponds to MGHDK and CDR2 to SYGVNS. Patients with autoimmune disease history or receiving systemic immunosuppression were excluded from the trial. Peripheral blood for TCR sequencing was collected from all dose cohorts at baseline, on cycle 4 day 1, and on cycle 7 day 1. The samples were drawn from a first-in-human, open-label, multicenter phase I dose-escalation trial of ivuxolimab. Adults with locally advanced or metastatic melanoma, renal cell, hepatocellular, or head and neck squamous cell carcinoma were enrolled in the trial. Before TCR sequencing, CD4+ and CD8+ T cells were separately sorted from peripheral blood. To sequence the TCRbeta CDR3 region, genomic DNA was isolated from the sorted cells. The immunoSEQ Assay was used to sequence the TCRbeta CDR3 regions. TCRdb stores this immuneACCESS table with in-frame sequences only. Part of the clones is absent; in the studies checked, under half of the shortfall reflects unresolved V genes, and no reason is known for the rest. For this sample there are 60,000 to 70,000 clones; 70% to 90% appear just once. The ten largest clones take up about 0.26% of the sample.

The sequence is built from TRBV25-1 and TRBJ2-6, with 7 bases in between that match TRBD1. The sequence came from an adult with an advanced solid tumor such as melanoma, head and neck, liver or kidney cancer. The sample was CD4+ or CD8+ T cells sorted from blood, taken in a trial of the OX40 agonist ivuxolimab. The sequenced DNA is TGTGCCAGCAGTCCCCAGAGGGACAGCCTCTCTGGGGCCAACGTCCTGACTTTC. This sequence encodes CASSPQRDSLSGANVLTF.